This T cell receptor beta chain was sequenced in a study of T cell responses to AZD1222 COVID-19 vaccine. General observations from the study: After two AZD1222 doses, spike-specific TCR breadth and depth rose versus day 0.

Turning to this clone: The antigen is undetermined.

Trimming took off 2 bases at V and 1 base at J, with 19 bases between the two ends. This CDR3 is 18 amino acids long. Germline V gene sequence: CDR1 SNHLY, CDR2 FYNNEI. Produced via immunoSEQ multiplex PCR; TCRdb's table is partial and in-frame only. Of about 110,000 clones in the sample, roughly nine tenths were seen once. The source of this sequence is an adult in good health. This specimen was peripheral blood, taken on day 0 of AZD1222 vaccination. The rearrangement joins TRBV2 to TRBJ2-3; D may be TRBD1 (6 bases). The CDR3 bases are TGTGCCAGCAGTGAAACTGGTGGTTGGGCAGGGGGCACAGATACGCAGTATTTT. Its translation is CASSETGGWAGGTDTQYF.